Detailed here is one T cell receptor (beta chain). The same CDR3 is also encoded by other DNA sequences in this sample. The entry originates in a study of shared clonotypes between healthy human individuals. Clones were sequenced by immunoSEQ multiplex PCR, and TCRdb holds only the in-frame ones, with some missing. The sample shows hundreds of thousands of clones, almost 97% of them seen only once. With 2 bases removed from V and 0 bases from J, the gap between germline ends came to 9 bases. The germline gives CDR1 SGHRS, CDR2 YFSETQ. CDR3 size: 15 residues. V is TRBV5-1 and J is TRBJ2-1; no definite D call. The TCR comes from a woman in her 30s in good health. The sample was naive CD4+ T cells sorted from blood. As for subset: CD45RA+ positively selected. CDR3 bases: TGCGCCAGCAGCTTCGACACGTCCTCCTACAATGAGCAGTTCTTC. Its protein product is CASSFDTSSYNEQFF.